The T cell receptor (beta chain) under discussion was sequenced for a study of blood T cell repertoires in COVID-19 (dated by TCRdb to about 2020). For the wider study: Samples covering the acute and convalescent phases of COVID-19 were provided by collaborators in the United States, Italy and Spain. The prospective study material was composed of cDNA or gDNA derived from T cells, B-cell-depleted T cells, or PBMCs. Subjects who had been exposed to COVID-19, were actively infected with it, or had recovered from it provided the deeply sampled blood TCRbeta repertoires that made up the dataset. The repertoires were released in a freely available public database intended as a resource for research on the immune response to SARS-CoV-2. Samples came from the ongoing ImmuneRACE study (first 160 participants) plus 1,254 subjects from 6 global collaborators. The sample metadata nearly always contained a de-identified subject ID, COVID-19 status, age in years and sex. Where available, HLA class I and class II types were taken from metadata supplied by the sample provider and were not determined by assay-based typing. General findings and caveats noted by the study authors: The amount of clinical and demographic metadata varied by source and participant and was provided uncurated.

The collaborating institutions used their own protocols to collect whole blood in K2EDTA tubes. For TCRbeta analysis, collaborators shipped samples in one of three forms: frozen whole blood, isolated PBMCs, or DNA extracted from either of those sample types. The V end loses 5 bases and the J end loses 3 bases, and a stretch of 5 bases separates them. CDR1 SNHLY and CDR2 FYNNEI were looked up in the germline V gene. Its CDR3 holds 11 amino acids, cysteine through phenylalanine. The read is trimmed to its CDR3 DNA, 33 bases read in frame from base 1. As for this clone: Its binding antigen is unknown. No base quality values were provided; no much bigger clone lies one nucleotide off.

TCRbeta CDR3 regions were amplified from genomic DNA by means of the immunoSEQ Assay, a bias-controlled multiplex PCR. In the original analysis: Nucleated cell counts per sample were estimated from amplification of reference gene primers within the assay. To quantify the absolute abundance of each unique TCRbeta CDR3 rearrangement, sequence reads were collapsed and filtered. For each sample, productive Simpson clonality was calculated as the square root of Simpson's diversity index across productive rearrangements. TCRdb took over this immuneACCESS table, retaining in-frame rearrangements with V and J assigned. Such tables are incomplete; in checked studies, under half of the missing clones stem from an unresolved V gene, and the remainder is unexplained. V and J calls and clone size come straight from that table; D and trimming were deduced from the DNA. The table for this sample lists around 42,000 clones; 70% to 80% of them were counted only once. In total, the top ten clones hold roughly 7.9% of the sample.

Sequencing was carried out using peripheral blood. Recombination connected TRBV2 to TRBJ2-7; no D segment can be confidently identified. This receptor was obtained from a man between 65 and 79 years old with active or convalescent COVID-19. The nucleotide sequence is TGTGCCAGCAGTCCCAACTACGAGCAGTACTTC. Its protein is CASSPNYEQYF.